The 4 T cell receptor beta chains given below trace back to one sample, sequenced in a study of OX40 agonist ivuxolimab in advanced cancers. Assay: immunoSEQ multiplex PCR; the TCRdb copy retains only in-frame clones and omits some. The sample carries 100,000 or so clones, 95% to 97% recorded once. Specimen: CD4+ or CD8+ T cells sorted from blood, collected in a trial of the OX40 agonist ivuxolimab. The origin of the receptors is an adult with an advanced solid tumor such as melanoma, head and neck, liver or kidney cancer.

The V call is TRBV4-1, the J call TRBJ2-7; D remains ambiguous. Trimming left V 6 bases short and J 1 base short, with 13 bases between. The CDR3 is 14 amino acids. CDR1 and CDR2 (germline): MGHRA, YSYEKL. CDR3 bases: TGCGCCAGCAGGATTTCGCCGGGTTCCTACGAGCAGTACTTC. This encodes CASRISPGSYEQYF.

The DNA for the CDR3 is TGCGCCAGCAGCTTGGGGGACCTCATTAATTCACCCCTCCACTTT. This translates into CASSLGDLINSPLHF. This chain joins TRBV5-1 and TRBJ1-6; D might be TRBD1 (5 bases). CDR1 and CDR2 (germline): SGHRS, YFSETQ. The V end lost 0 bases, the J end lost 6 bases, and 10 bases lay between the germline ends. CDR3 size: 15 residues.

The CDR3 loop is CASSRRENTEAFF. In nucleotides, the CDR3 is TGTGCCAGCAGTCGCAGGGAGAACACTGAAGCTTTCTTT. The V call is TRBV2, the J call TRBJ1-1; D might be TRBD1 (5 bases). V shed 5 bases and J shed 1 base, with 8 bases lying between them. Germline-derived CDR1 and CDR2 are SNHLY and FYNNEI. This CDR3 has 13 amino acids.

V and J are TRBV7-9 and TRBJ2-7; D may be TRBD1 (5 bases). Trimming stripped 5 bases from V and 2 bases from J, with 13 bases between. This CDR3 region has 14 residues. Germline CDR1 and CDR2: SEHNR and FQNEAQ (reference sequence). The CDR3 is CASSPQGNPYEQYF. In nucleotides, the CDR3 is TGTGCCAGCAGCCCCCAGGGTAATCCCTACGAGCAGTACTTC.